This TCR beta chain was sequenced for a study of T cell responses to AZD1222 COVID-19 vaccine. Study-wide background: Analysis merged second doses at about 4 or about 12 weeks.

In regard to this clone: Antigen: not known.

Whole-study findings and limits: The donors showed a predominance of white British ancestry and of females, with possible underestimation of clonal diversity.

V lost 5 bases and J 1 base, leaving 11 bases between the germline ends. CDR1 is MNHEY and CDR2 is SVGEGT in the germline V gene. This CDR3 is built from 15 residues. Assay used: immunoSEQ multiplex PCR; TCRdb lists only in-frame clones, some missing. This table has some 130,000 clones, 80% to 90% appearing once. The receptor was isolated from an adult in good health. The chain links TRBV6-2 or TRBV6-3 to TRBJ2-2; D unclear. This material consisted of peripheral blood, taken on day 0 of AZD1222 vaccination. The CDR3 bases are TGTGCCAGCAGTCAACCAGACTTGAACACCGGGGAGCTGTTTTTT. This sequence encodes CASSQPDLNTGELFF.